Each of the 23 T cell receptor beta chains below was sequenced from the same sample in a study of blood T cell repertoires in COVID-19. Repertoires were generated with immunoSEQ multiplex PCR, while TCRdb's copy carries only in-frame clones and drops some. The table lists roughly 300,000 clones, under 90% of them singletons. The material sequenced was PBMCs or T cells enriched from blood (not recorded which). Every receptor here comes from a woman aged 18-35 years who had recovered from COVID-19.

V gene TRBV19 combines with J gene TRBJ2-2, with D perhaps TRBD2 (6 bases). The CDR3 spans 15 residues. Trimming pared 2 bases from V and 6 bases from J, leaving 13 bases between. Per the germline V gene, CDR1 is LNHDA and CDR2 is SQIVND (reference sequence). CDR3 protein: CASSIRQGGAGELFF. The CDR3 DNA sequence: TGTGCCAGTAGTATAAGACAAGGAGGGGCCGGGGAGCTGTTTTTT. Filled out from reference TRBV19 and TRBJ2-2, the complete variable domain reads DGGITQSPKYLFRKEGQNVTLSCEQNLNHDAMYWYRQDPGQGLRLIYYSQIVNDFQKGDIAEGYSVSREKKESFPLTVTSAQKNPTAFYLCASSIRQGGAGELFFGEGSRLTVL.

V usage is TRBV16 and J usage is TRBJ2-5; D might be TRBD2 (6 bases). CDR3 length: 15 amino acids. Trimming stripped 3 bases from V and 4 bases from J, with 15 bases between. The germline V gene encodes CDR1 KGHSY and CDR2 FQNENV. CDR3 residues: CASSQSPGVRETQYF. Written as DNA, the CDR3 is TGTGCCAGCAGCCAGAGTCCGGGGGTGAGAGAGACCCAGTACTTC.

The CDR3 sequence is CASSISGNNYGYTF. CDR3 in DNA: TGTGCCAGTAGTATTTCGGGGAACAACTATGGCTACACCTTC. The rearrangement uses TRBV19 and TRBJ1-2, with unresolved D. Per germline, CDR1 LNHDA and CDR2 SQIVND (reference sequence). The CDR3 is made up of 14 amino acids. Trimming left V 3 bases short and J 2 bases short, with 10 bases between.

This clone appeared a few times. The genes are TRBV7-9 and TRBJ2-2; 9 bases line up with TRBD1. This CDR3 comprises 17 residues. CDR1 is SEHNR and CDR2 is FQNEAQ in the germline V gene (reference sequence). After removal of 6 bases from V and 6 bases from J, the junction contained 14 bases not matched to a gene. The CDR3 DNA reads TGTGCCAGCAGAGATTACGGGACAGGGACCGAAGCCGGGGAGCTGTTTTTT. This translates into CASRDYGTGTEAGELFF.

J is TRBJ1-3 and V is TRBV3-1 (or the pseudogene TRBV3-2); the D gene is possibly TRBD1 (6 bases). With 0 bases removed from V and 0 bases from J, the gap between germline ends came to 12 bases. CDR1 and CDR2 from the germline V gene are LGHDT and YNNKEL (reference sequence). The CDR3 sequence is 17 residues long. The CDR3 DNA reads TGTGCCAGCAGCCAAGAAGGAGGCAGGGGCTCTGGAAACACCATATATTTT. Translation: CASSQEGGRGSGNTIYF.

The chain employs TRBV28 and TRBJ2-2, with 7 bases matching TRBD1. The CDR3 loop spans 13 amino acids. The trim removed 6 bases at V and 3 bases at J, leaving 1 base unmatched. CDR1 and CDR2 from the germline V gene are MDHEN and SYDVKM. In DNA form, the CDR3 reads TGTGCCAGCAGGACAGGGTACACCGGGGAGCTGTTTTTT. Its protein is CASRTGYTGELFF.

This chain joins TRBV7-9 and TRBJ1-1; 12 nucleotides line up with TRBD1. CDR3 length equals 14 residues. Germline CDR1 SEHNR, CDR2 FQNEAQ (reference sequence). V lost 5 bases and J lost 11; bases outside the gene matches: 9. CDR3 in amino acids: CASSPSGTGGSAFF. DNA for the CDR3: TGTGCCAGCAGCCCTTCCGGGACAGGGGGCAGCGCTTTCTTT.

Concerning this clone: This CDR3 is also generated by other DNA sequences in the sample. As DNA, the CDR3 is TGTGCCAGCTCACCGGGAGAAACTAACTATGGCTACACCTTC. Its protein product is CASSPGETNYGYTF. The rearrangement links TRBV18 to TRBJ1-2; D not certain. Germline V gene lookup returns CDR1 KGHSH and CDR2 LQKENI. CDR3 length: 14 residues. V lost 3 bases to trimming and J lost 0 bases, with 8 bases between them.

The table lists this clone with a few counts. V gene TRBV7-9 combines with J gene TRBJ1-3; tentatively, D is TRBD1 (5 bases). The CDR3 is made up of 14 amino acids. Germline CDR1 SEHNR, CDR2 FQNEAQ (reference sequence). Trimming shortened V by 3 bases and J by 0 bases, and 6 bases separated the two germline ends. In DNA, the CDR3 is TGTGCCAGCAGCTTGGACATCTCTGGAAACACCATATATTTT. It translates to CASSLDISGNTIYF.

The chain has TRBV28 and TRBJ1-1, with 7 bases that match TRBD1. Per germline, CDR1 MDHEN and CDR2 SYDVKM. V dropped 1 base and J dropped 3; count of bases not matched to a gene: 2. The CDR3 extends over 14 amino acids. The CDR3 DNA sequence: TGTGCCAGCAGTTTATCCCAGGGGGACACTGAAGCTTTCTTT. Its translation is CASSLSQGDTEAFF.

The CDR3: CASSLGGPGTYEQYF. The CDR3 DNA reads TGTGCCAGCAGCTTAGGGGGGCCAGGTACCTACGAGCAGTACTTC. This chain connects TRBV11-2 to TRBJ2-7, with a weak D call TRBD1 (6 bases). The germline gives CDR1 SGHAT, CDR2 FQNNGV. With 1 base removed from V and 2 bases from J, the gap between germline ends came to 12 bases. The CDR3 spans 15 residues.

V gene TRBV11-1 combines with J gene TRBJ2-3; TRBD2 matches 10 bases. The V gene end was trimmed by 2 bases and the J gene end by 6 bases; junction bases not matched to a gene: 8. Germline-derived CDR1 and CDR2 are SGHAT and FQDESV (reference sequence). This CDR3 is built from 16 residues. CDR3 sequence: CASSLTGTSEFDTQYF. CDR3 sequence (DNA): TGTGCCAGCAGCTTAACCGGGACTAGCGAGTTTGATACGCAGTATTTT. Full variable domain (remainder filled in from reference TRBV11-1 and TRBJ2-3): EAEVAQSPRYKITEKSQAVAFWCDPISGHATLYWYRQILGQGPELLVQFQDESVVDDSQLPKDRFSAERLKGVDSTLKIQPAELGDSAMYLCASSLTGTSEFDTQYFGPGTRLTVL.

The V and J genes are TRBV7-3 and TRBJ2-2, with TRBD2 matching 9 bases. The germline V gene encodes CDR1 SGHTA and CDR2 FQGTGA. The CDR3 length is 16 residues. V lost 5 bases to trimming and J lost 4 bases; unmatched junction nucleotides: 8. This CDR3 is CASSLVRTSATGELFF. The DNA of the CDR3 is TGTGCCAGCAGCCTAGTCCGGACTAGCGCCACCGGGGAGCTGTTTTTT.

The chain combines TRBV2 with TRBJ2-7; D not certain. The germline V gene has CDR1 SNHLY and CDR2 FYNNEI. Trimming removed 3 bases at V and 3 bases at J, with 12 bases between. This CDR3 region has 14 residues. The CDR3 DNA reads TGTGCCAGCAGTGAGAGGCAGCCCCTCTACGAGCAGTACTTC. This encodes CASSERQPLYEQYF.

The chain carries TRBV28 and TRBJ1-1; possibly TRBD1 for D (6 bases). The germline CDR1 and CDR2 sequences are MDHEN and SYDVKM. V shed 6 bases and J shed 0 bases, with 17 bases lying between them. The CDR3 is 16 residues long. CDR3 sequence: CASSLDSLFMNTEAFF. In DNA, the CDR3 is TGTGCCAGCAGCCTGGACAGTCTTTTTATGAACACTGAAGCTTTCTTT.

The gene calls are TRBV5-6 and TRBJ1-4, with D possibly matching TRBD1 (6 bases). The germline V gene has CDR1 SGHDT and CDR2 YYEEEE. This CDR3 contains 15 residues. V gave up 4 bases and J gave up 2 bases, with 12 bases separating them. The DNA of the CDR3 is TGTGCCAGCAGCGCACAGGGTTTCACTAATGAAAAACTGTTTTTT. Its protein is CASSAQGFTNEKLFF.

The DNA for the CDR3 is TGTGCCAGCAGCTCGGACAGGGTACACGAGCAGTACTTC. Translating it yields CASSSDRVHEQYF. The V and J genes are TRBV9 and TRBJ2-7; 8 bases map to TRBD1. Germline V gene sequence: CDR1 SGDLS, CDR2 YYNGEE. The ends lost 4 bases at V and 5 bases at J; junction bases unmatched: 5. This CDR3 region has 13 residues.

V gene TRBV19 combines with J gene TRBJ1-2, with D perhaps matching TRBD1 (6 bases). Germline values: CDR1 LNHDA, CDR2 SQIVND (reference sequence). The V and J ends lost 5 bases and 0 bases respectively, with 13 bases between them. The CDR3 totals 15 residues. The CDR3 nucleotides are TGTGCCAGTAGTCCCGGGACAAGATCTAACTATGGCTACACCTTC. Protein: CASSPGTRSNYGYTF.

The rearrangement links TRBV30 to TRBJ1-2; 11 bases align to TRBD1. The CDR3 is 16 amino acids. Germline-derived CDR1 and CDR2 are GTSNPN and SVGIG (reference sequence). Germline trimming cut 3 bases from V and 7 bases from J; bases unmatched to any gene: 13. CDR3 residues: CAWRGTGGVYEVGYTF. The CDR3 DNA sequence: TGTGCCTGGAGGGGGACAGGGGGTGTGTATGAGGTTGGCTACACCTTC.

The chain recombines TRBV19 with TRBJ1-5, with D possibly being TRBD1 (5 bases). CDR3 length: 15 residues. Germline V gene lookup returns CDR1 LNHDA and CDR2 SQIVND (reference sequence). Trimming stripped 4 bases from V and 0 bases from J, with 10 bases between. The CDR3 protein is CASSTGHPSNQPQHF. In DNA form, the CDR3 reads TGTGCCAGTAGTACTGGACACCCTAGCAATCAGCCCCAGCATTTT.

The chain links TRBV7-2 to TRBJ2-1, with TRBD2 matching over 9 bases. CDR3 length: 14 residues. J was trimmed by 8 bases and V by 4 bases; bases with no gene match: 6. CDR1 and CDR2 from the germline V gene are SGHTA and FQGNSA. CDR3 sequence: CASSSGGRVHEQFF. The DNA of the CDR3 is TGTGCCAGCAGCTCTGGCGGGAGGGTCCATGAGCAGTTCTTC.

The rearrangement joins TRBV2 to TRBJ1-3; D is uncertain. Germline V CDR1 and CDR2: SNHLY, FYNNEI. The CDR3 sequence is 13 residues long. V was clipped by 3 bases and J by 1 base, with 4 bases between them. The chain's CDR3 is CASSDISGNTIYF. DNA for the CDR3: TGTGCCAGCAGTGATATATCTGGAAACACCATATATTTT.

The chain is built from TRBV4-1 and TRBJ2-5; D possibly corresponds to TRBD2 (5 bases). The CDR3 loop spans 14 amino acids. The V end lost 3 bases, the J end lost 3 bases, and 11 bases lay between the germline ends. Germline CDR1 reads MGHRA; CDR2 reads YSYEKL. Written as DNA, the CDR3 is TGCGCCAGCAGCCATTCAGCCGGGGAAGAGACCCAGTACTTC. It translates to CASSHSAGEETQYF.